The clone carrying this T cell receptor (beta chain) occurred a few times. Its antigen is still unknown. Both 60 Vbeta primers and 13 Jbeta primers went into the PCR. Clones were read by immunoSEQ multiplex PCR, and TCRdb kept only the in-frame ones, dropping some. This table has 160,000 or so clones, roughly 80% appearing once. This record belongs to a study of cytomegalovirus exposure and HLA in healthy donors. Study in general: There were around 100 million unique TCR beta sequences, drawn from roughly 200 million T cells, in an earlier analysis. In an early release, HLA-typed donors contributed roughly 85 million unique TCR sequences. General study results and limits: Being indistinguishable, some V segments were excluded, TRBV6-2 and TRBV6-3 among them.

The ends were cut back, 4 bases at V and 1 base at J, with 16 bases in the middle. Germline CDR1 and CDR2: MNHNS and SASEGT. The CDR3 has 16 residues. The sequence was collected from a young woman in good health and CMV-seronegative. Source material: PBMCs. This chain connects TRBV6-1 to TRBJ1-1; D perhaps matches TRBD1 (6 bases). CDR3 bases: TGTGCCAGCAGTGTTCGGACAGCCCGCGGGAACACTGAAGCTTTCTTT. Its translation is CASSVRTARGNTEAFF.